The subject of this entry is one TCR beta chain. The antigen it binds to is not known. Nothing much larger sits one base from this clone, and base qualities are not available. These data belong to a study of OX40 agonist ivuxolimab in advanced cancers. The study in broad terms: Ivuxolimab was an agonistic, fully human IgG2 monoclonal antibody directed against OX40 (CD134), a costimulatory receptor. The dose-escalation cohort was over 70% male with a mean age of around 64 years, ranging from about 23 to 85. Partial responses occurred in three dose-escalation patients, of whom one had hepatocellular carcinoma and two had cutaneous melanoma. The paper covers the monotherapy dose-escalation part of the phase I ivuxolimab trial, which included N ≈ 57 patients. Of the 50 or so patients in dose escalation, about 20 had hepatocellular carcinoma, some 15 had melanoma, 9 had renal cell carcinoma and 9 had head and neck cancer. Peripheral TCRbeta sequencing was intended to test whether TCR sequence diversity was altered and clonal T-cell expansion was caused by ivuxolimab. Intravenous ivuxolimab was administered to patients every 2 weeks at six dose levels: 0.01, 0.1, 0.3, 1.5, 3 and 10 mg/kg. Prior anti-PD-1, anti-PD-L1 or anti-CTLA-4 therapy was permitted, and checkpoint inhibitors had been received by approximately 39% of dose-escalation patients.

Patients with autoimmune disease history or receiving systemic immunosuppression were excluded from the trial. Peripheral blood for TCR sequencing was collected from all dose cohorts at baseline, on cycle 4 day 1, and on cycle 7 day 1. Samples came from an open-label, multicenter, first-in-human phase I dose-escalation trial of ivuxolimab. Adults with locally advanced or metastatic head and neck squamous cell, hepatocellular, melanoma or renal cell carcinoma were enrolled in the trial. Before TCR sequencing, CD4+ T cells and CD8+ T cells were sorted from peripheral blood as separate populations. General conclusions and limits of the study: After ivuxolimab, expanded clones were on average more numerous among CD8+ T cells than among CD4+ T cells. Low levels of normalized T-cell clonal expansion were also seen in some patients who did not respond. The antigen specificity of the clonally expanded peripheral T cells was not determined. In the 0.1-3.0 mg/kg groups, partial responders were among the patients with the lowest normalized peripheral clonal expansion, particularly in CD8+ T cells. At doses of 0.1 to 3.0 mg/kg, clonal expansion of both CD4+ and CD8+ blood T cells was observed from baseline to week 6.

Genomic DNA was isolated from the sorted cells so that the TCRbeta CDR3 region could be sequenced. The immunoSEQ Assay was used to sequence the TCRbeta CDR3 regions. Held by TCRdb, this immuneACCESS table contains in-frame sequences only and omits some clones. Under half of the omission traces to an unresolved V gene where checked; the cause of the rest is unknown. This sample has about 76,000 clones in its table, and 65% to 90% of those were observed once. The top ten clones comprise around 3.2% of the sample. The source material was CD4+ or CD8+ T cells sorted from blood, sampled in a trial of the OX40 agonist ivuxolimab. The TCR comes from an adult with an advanced solid tumor such as melanoma, head and neck, liver or kidney cancer.

The DNA sequence is as follows: TGTGCCAGCAGTCCTAAATCGGGCCTATTAGAGACCCAGTACTTC. Its coded protein is CASSPKSGLLETQYF. The chain employs TRBV14 and TRBJ2-5; the D segment cannot be called with confidence. The CDR3 covers 15 residues, taking in both the cysteine and the phenylalanine. Only the CDR3 region is kept as DNA, spanning 45 bases read in frame from base 1. V is shortened by 6 bases, J by 4 bases, and the region joining them spans 18 bases. The CDR1 and CDR2 encoded by the germline V gene are SGHDN and FVKESK.